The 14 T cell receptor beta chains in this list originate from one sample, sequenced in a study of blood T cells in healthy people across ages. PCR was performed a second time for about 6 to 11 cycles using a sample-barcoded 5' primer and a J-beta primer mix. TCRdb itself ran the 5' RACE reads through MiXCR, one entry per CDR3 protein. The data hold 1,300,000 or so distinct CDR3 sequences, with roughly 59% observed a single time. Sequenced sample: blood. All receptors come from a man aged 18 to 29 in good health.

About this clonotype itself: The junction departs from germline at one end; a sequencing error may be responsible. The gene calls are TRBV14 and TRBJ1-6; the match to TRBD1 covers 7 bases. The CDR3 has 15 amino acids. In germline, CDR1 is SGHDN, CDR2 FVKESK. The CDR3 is CTSSPHGTVNSPLHF. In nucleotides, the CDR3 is TGTACCAGCAGCCCCCACGGGACAGTTAATTCACCCCTCCACTTT. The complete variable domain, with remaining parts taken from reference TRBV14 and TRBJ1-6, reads EAGVTQFPSHSVIEKGQTVTLRCDPISGHDNLYWYRRVMGKEIKFLLHFVKESKQDESGMPNNRFLAERTGGTYSTLKVQPAELEDSGVYFCTSSPHGTVNSPLHFGNGTRLTVT.

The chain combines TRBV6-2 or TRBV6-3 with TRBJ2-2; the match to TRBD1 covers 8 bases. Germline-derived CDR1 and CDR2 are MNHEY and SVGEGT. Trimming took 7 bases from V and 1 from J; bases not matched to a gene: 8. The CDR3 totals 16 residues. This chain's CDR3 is CASTNTDRVNTGELFF. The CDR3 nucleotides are TGTGCCAGCACTAATACGGACAGGGTGAACACCGGGGAGCTGTTTTTT.

In nucleotides, the CDR3 is TGTGCCAGTTCCCGGGACAGGGAATCCTACGAGCAGTACTTC. Residues: CASSRDRESYEQYF. The chain joins TRBV28 to TRBJ2-7, with 9 bases lining up with TRBD1. V lost 9 bases and J lost 1; bases outside the gene matches: 7. The V gene's germline CDR1 is MDHEN and CDR2 SYDVKM. The CDR3 runs 14 residues.

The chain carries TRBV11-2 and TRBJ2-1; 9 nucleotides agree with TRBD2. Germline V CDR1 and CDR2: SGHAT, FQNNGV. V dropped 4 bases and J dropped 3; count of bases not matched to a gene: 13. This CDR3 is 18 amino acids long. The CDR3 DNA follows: TGTGCCAGCAGCTCATCGGCGGGAGGGCCTAGTTTCTACAATGAGCAGTTCTTC. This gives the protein CASSSSAGGPSFYNEQFF.

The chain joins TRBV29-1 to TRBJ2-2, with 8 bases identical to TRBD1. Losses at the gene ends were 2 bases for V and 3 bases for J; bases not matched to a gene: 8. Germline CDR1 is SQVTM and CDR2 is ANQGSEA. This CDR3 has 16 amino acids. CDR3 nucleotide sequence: TGCAGCGTTGAAAGGTCAGGGGGCGCGGACACCGGGGAGCTGTTTTTT. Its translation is CSVERSGGADTGELFF.

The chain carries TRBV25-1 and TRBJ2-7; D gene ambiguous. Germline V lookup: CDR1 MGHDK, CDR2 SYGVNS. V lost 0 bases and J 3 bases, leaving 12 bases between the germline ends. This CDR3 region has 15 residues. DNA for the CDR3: TGTGCCAGCAGTGAATATTTAATAGGCAGCTACGAGCAGTACTTC. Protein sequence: CASSEYLIGSYEQYF.

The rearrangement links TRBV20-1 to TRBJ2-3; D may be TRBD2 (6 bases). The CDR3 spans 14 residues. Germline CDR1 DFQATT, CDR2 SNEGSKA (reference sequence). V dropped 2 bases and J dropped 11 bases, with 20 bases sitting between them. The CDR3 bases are TGCAGTGCTAGACACCCGGGACTTACCTACGAGCAGTATTTT. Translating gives CSARHPGLTYEQYF.

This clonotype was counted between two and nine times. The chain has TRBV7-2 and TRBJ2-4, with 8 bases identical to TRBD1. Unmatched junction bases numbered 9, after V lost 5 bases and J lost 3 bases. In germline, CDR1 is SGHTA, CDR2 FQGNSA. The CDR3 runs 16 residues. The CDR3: CASSIRTGLGKNIQYF. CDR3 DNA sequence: TGTGCCAGCAGCATTCGGACAGGGCTGGGCAAAAACATTCAGTACTTC.

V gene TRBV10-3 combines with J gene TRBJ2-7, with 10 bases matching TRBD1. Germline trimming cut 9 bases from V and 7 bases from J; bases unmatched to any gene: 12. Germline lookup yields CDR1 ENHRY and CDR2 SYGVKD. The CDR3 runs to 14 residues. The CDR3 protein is CAMGPGQGFREQYF. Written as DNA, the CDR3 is TGTGCCATGGGACCGGGACAGGGGTTTCGGGAGCAGTACTTC.

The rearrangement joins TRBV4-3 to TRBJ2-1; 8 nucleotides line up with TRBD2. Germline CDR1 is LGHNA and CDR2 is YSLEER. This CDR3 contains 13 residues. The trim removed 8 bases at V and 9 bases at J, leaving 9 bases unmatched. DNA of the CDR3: TGCGCCAGCCGGGCTAGCGGGTTTAGTGAGCAGTTCTTC. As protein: CASRASGFSEQFF.

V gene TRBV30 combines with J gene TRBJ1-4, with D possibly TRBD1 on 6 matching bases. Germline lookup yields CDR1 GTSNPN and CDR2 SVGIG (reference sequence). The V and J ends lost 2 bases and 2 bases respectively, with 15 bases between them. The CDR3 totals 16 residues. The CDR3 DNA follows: TGTGCCTGGAGTCGAATTAGGGGGACGACTAATGAAAAACTGTTTTTT. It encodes CAWSRIRGTTNEKLFF.

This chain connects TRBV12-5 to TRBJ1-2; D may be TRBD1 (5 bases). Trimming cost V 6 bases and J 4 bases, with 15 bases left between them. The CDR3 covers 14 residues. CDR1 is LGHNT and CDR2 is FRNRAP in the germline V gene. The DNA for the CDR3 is TGTGCTAGTGGGCACCAGGGTCCTGTCTATGGCTACACCTTC. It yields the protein CASGHQGPVYGYTF.

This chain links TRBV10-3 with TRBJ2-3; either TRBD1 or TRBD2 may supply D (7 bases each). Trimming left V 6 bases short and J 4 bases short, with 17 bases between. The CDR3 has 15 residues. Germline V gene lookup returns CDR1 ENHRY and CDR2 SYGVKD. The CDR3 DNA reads TGTGCCATCAGGTCAGGGGGGAGGGCCGCAGATACGCAGTATTTT. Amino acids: CAIRSGGRAADTQYF.

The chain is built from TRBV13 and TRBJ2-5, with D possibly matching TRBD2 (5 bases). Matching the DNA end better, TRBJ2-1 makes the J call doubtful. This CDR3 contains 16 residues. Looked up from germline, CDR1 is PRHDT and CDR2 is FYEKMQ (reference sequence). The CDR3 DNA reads TGTGCCAGCAGCCCCGCGGATCCTGGAGGCCAAGAGACCCAGTTCTTC. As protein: CASSPADPGGQETQFF.